One and the same sample provided the 17 T cell receptor beta chains below, sequenced in a study of T-cell memory formation after mild COVID-19. TCRdb processed the 5' RACE reads anew with MiXCR; each CDR3 protein has one entry. The table has about 340,000 distinct CDR3 sequences, 15% to 20% seen once; the top ten hold approximately 20%. The sequencing input was PBMCs or a T cell subset sorted from them (not recorded which). The receptors shown here come from a man aged 18-30 years who had mild COVID-19 (a few samples of this study predate the infection). Cell type and time point are not known.

This clonotype was detected only once. The chain employs TRBV10-1 and TRBJ2-7; the D is unclear. CDR3 length equals 16 residues. From germline, CDR1 is WNHNN and CDR2 SYGVQD (reference sequence). V was pared by 6 bases and J by 0 bases, with 18 bases between. DNA of the CDR3: TGCGCCAGCAGAGAACTGGACGGGTTAAGCTCCTACGAGCAGTACGTC. It encodes CASRELDGLSSYEQYV.

This clonotype appeared a single time. A junction end diverges from the germline sequence, so it may reflect a read error. The chain uses TRBV4-1 and TRBJ2-1; 8 bases align to TRBD2. The CDR3 has 16 amino acids. Germline V gene data show CDR1 as MGHRA and CDR2 as YSYEKL. This CDR3 reads CVSSQVGGGGYNEQFF. As DNA, the CDR3 is TGCGTCAGCAGCCAAGTGGGGGGCGGGGGGTACAATGAGCAGTTCTTC.

This sequence joins TRBV20-1 and TRBJ2-1; TRBD2 aligns across 10 bases. CDR3 length: 13 amino acids. Germline V CDR1 and CDR2: DFQATT, SNEGSKA (reference sequence). The CDR3: CSGSGGAYNEQFF. The CDR3 coding sequence is TGCAGCGGAAGCGGGGGGGCTTACAATGAGCAGTTCTTC.

This rearrangement joins TRBV9 to TRBJ2-2; D is possibly TRBD1 (5 bases). CDR1 and CDR2 (germline): SGDLS, YYNGEE. V lost 0 bases and J 7 bases, leaving 13 bases between the germline ends. The CDR3 is 15 residues long. CDR3 sequence: CASSVAPGSVGELFF. CDR3 sequence (DNA): TGTGCCAGCAGCGTAGCACCAGGGTCTGTCGGGGAGCTGTTTTTT.

V gene TRBV4-1 combines with J gene TRBJ1-1, with 9 bases fitting TRBD1. Germline V gives CDR1 MGHRA, CDR2 YSYEKL. Trimming took 0 bases from V and 4 from J; bases not matched to a gene: 12. CDR3 length: 18 residues. CDR3 protein: CASSQDPPGTGFITEAFF. The DNA of the CDR3 is TGCGCCAGCAGCCAAGATCCCCCGGGGACAGGGTTCATCACTGAAGCTTTCTTT.

This chain joins TRBV4-3 and TRBJ1-5; D gene uncertain. Germline values: CDR1 LGHNA, CDR2 YSLEER. The CDR3 runs to 16 residues. The ends were cut back, 0 bases at V and 6 bases at J, with 15 bases in the middle. The CDR3 loop is CASSQDNRPWVQPQHF. CDR3 DNA sequence: TGCGCCAGCAGCCAAGATAACCGACCTTGGGTTCAGCCCCAGCATTTT.

The chain couples TRBV12-3 or TRBV12-4 to TRBJ1-3, with TRBD1 matching 9 bases. This CDR3 spans 14 amino acids. V was clipped by 4 bases and J by 4 bases; unmatched bases: 2. CDR3 residues: CASSWTGEGNTIYF. CDR3 DNA sequence: TGTGCCAGCAGTTGGACAGGGGAAGGAAACACCATATATTTT.

The chain carries TRBV15 and TRBJ1-1; D unresolved. This CDR3 spans 12 amino acids. With 0 bases removed from V and 7 bases from J, the gap between germline ends came to 6 bases. Germline V gene lookup returns CDR1 LNHNV and CDR2 YYDKDF (reference sequence). The CDR3 DNA reads as TGTGCCACCAGCAGAGATCAGATTGAAGCTTTCTTT. This gives the protein CATSRDQIEAFF.

The chain is built from TRBV13 and TRBJ1-1, with D uncertain. The CDR3 totals 13 residues. Trimming took 6 bases from V and 1 from J, leaving 9 bases between them. The germline gives CDR1 PRHDT, CDR2 FYEKMQ (reference sequence). Written as DNA, the CDR3 is TGTGCCAGCAGATGGGAGGGGAACACTGAAGCTTTCTTT. Translation: CASRWEGNTEAFF. The full variable domain, rest sourced from reference TRBV13 and TRBJ1-1, is AAGVIQSPRHLIKEKRETATLKCYPIPRHDTVYWYQQGPGQDPQFLISFYEKMQSDKGSIPDRFSAQQFSDYHSELNMSSLELGDSALYFCASRWEGNTEAFFGQGTRLTVV.

The rearrangement uses TRBV5-8 and TRBJ1-2; 10 nucleotides agree with TRBD1. Germline CDR1 and CDR2: SGHTS and YDEGEE. This CDR3 contains 16 residues. V dropped 3 bases and J dropped 7; count of bases not matched to a gene: 12. Here the CDR3 DNA reads TGTGCCAGCAGCTCCTTTTTGGGACAGGGGATTCGTGGCTACACCTTC. This gives the protein CASSSFLGQGIRGYTF. The full variable domain, its missing parts supplied by reference TRBV5-8 and TRBJ1-2, is EAGVTQSPTHLIKTRGQQATLRCSPISGHTSVYWYQQALGLGLQFLLWYDEGEERNRGNFPPRFSGRQFPNYSSELNVNALELEDSALYLCASSSFLGQGIRGYTFGSGTRLTVV.

This clonotype was counted only a few times. The genes are TRBV6-5 and TRBJ2-5, with D unresolved. The germline V gene encodes CDR1 MNHEY and CDR2 SVGAGI. The CDR3 contains 15 residues. The V end lost 0 bases, the J end lost 1 base, and 9 bases lay between the germline ends. The CDR3: CASSYSGGTQETQYF. The CDR3 DNA sequence: TGTGCCAGCAGTTACTCGGGCGGCACCCAAGAGACCCAGTACTTC.

The V gene is TRBV19, the J gene TRBJ1-2; no clear D gene. The CDR3 has 14 residues. CDR1 is LNHDA and CDR2 is SQIVND in the germline V gene (reference sequence). V shed 3 bases and J shed 6 bases, with 14 bases lying between them. CDR3 nucleotides: TGTGCCAGTAGTATCCCCTGGGCCAAAAATGGCTACACCTTC. Translated: CASSIPWAKNGYTF. The variable domain in full, with the rest retrieved from reference TRBV19 and TRBJ1-2, is DGGITQSPKYLFRKEGQNVTLSCEQNLNHDAMYWYRQDPGQGLRLIYYSQIVNDFQKGDIAEGYSVSREKKESFPLTVTSAQKNPTAFYLCASSIPWAKNGYTFGSGTRLTVV.

This chain uses TRBV5-1 with TRBJ1-1, with 10 bases identical to TRBD1. This CDR3 contains 17 residues. Germline V gene lookup returns CDR1 SGHRS and CDR2 YFSETQ. The ends lost 4 bases at V and 3 bases at J; junction bases unmatched: 12. CDR3 DNA: TGCGCCAGCAGCCAGAGACAGGGGGCCGTGTGGGACACTGAAGCTTTCTTT. Encoded protein: CASSQRQGAVWDTEAFF.

This clonotype was detected ten times or more. The genes are TRBV4-3 and TRBJ1-2; a weak D match, TRBD1 (5 bases). Germline CDR1 LGHNA, CDR2 YSLEER. The CDR3 loop spans 16 amino acids. Trimming removed 0 bases from V and 5 bases from J, with 16 bases in between. Written as DNA, the CDR3 is TGCGCCAGCAGCCAAGATCCCCTCAGGGCTCTTTATGGCTACACCTTC. Translation gives CASSQDPLRALYGYTF.

The V gene is TRBV19, the J gene TRBJ2-2; tentative D call: TRBD2 (6 bases). V lost 1 base and J 5 bases, leaving 11 bases between the germline ends. This CDR3 is built from 15 residues. Germline values: CDR1 LNHDA, CDR2 SQIVND (reference sequence). The CDR3 nucleotides read TGTGCCAGTAGTATAGTGGCGGGGAGGACCGGGGAGCTGTTTTTT. Its protein is CASSIVAGRTGELFF. Variable domain in full (rest from reference TRBV19 and TRBJ2-2): DGGITQSPKYLFRKEGQNVTLSCEQNLNHDAMYWYRQDPGQGLRLIYYSQIVNDFQKGDIAEGYSVSREKKESFPLTVTSAQKNPTAFYLCASSIVAGRTGELFFGEGSRLTVL.

The V and J genes are TRBV2 and TRBJ2-7, with 7 bases matching TRBD1. This CDR3 is 15 amino acids long. Germline V gives CDR1 SNHLY, CDR2 FYNNEI. After removal of 3 bases from V and 3 bases from J, the junction contained 8 bases not matched to a gene. The CDR3 reads CASSDSGQANYEQYF. The DNA for the CDR3 is TGTGCCAGCAGTGACTCTGGACAGGCTAACTACGAGCAGTACTTC.

The chain joins TRBV5-1 to TRBJ2-5, with 9 bases lining up with TRBD2. The CDR3 loop spans 16 amino acids. Germline lookup yields CDR1 SGHRS and CDR2 YFSETQ. J lost 4 bases, V lost 1 base, and 8 bases had no gene match. CDR3: CASSLSQRGAGETQYF. The CDR3 DNA reads as TGCGCCAGCAGCTTGAGCCAGCGGGGGGCCGGAGAGACCCAGTACTTC.